This passage covers 6 T cell receptor beta chains from one sample sequenced in a study of blood T cell repertoires in COVID-19 (dated by TCRdb to about 2020). Library generation was performed with the immunoSEQ multiplex PCR assay. TCRdb limited this immuneACCESS table to in-frame rearrangements with V and J called. A share of clones is missing; checked studies link under half to unresolved V genes, and the rest is unexplained. A total of tens of thousands of clones appear in this sample, around 84% of them only once. In total, the top ten clones hold around 11% of the sample. Sequencing input: peripheral blood. These receptors were obtained from a man between 65 and 80 years old with active COVID-19.

V is TRBV2 and J is TRBJ2-3, with 7 bases that match TRBD2. J was trimmed by 2 bases and V by 11 bases; bases with no gene match: 7. The germline V gene has CDR1 SNHLY and CDR2 FYNNEI. This CDR3 has 13 residues. CDR3 nucleotides: TGTGCCGGTGGGAGGGGAGTCACAGATACGCAGTATTTT. It translates to CAGGRGVTDTQYF. Variable domain in full (rest from reference TRBV2 and TRBJ2-3): EPEVTQTPSHQVTQMGQEVILRCVPISNHLYFYWYRQILGQKVEFLVSFYNNEISEKSEIFDDQFSVERPDGSNFTLKIRSTKLEDSAMYFCAGGRGVTDTQYFGPGTRLTVL.

The V and J genes are TRBV7-9 and TRBJ1-4, with D perhaps matching TRBD1 (5 bases). Trimming cost V 4 bases and J 7 bases, with 13 bases left between them. The CDR3 is 14 amino acids. The germline gives CDR1 SEHNR, CDR2 FQNEAQ (reference sequence). The CDR3 nucleotides read TGTGCCAGCAGCTCGACAGTTAACGGTGAAAAACTGTTTTTT. It is translated as CASSSTVNGEKLFF.

CDR3 sequence (DNA): TGTGCCAGCAGCTGGGACATCTACAATGAGCAGTTCTTC. This translates into CASSWDIYNEQFF. J is TRBJ2-1 and V is TRBV6-2 or TRBV6-3, with a weak D call TRBD1 (6 bases). Trimming removed 6 bases at V and 3 bases at J, with 9 bases between. The CDR3 loop spans 13 amino acids. Germline CDR1 is MNHEY and CDR2 is SVGEGT.

There are a few counts of this clone. The rearrangement joins TRBV2 to TRBJ2-7, with 13 bases identical to TRBD2. Germline values: CDR1 SNHLY, CDR2 FYNNEI. The CDR3 runs to 15 residues. V shed 5 bases, J shed 2 bases, and the junction held 3 bases outside the gene matches. CDR3 protein: CASSLGLAGTYEQYF. CDR3 in DNA: TGTGCCAGCAGTTTGGGACTAGCGGGGACCTACGAGCAGTACTTC.

The chain employs TRBV30 and TRBJ2-1, with 14 bases matching TRBD2. Per germline, CDR1 GTSNPN and CDR2 SVGIG (reference sequence). The CDR3 contains 14 residues. V was clipped by 1 base and J by 7 bases; unmatched bases: 0. In DNA, the CDR3 is TGTGCCTGGAGTGGACTAGCGGGGGGGAATGAGCAGTTCTTC. This codes for CAWSGLAGGNEQFF.

This rearrangement joins TRBV7-8 to TRBJ2-1; 7 bases line up with TRBD2. Trimming removed 2 bases from V and 7 bases from J; junction bases left unmatched: 5. Germline V gene sequence: CDR1 SGHVS, CDR2 FQNEAQ. The CDR3 is made up of 14 amino acids. CDR3 amino acids: CASSLRPGRNEQFF. In DNA form, the CDR3 reads TGTGCCAGCAGCTTACGTCCCGGGAGGAATGAGCAGTTCTTC.